The 12 T cell receptor beta chains listed next were all sequenced from one sample in a study of prognosis after radiotherapy for stage I lung cancer. From genomic DNA, TCR beta CDR3 was amplified by two-round multiplex PCR. Initially, in first-round PCR, primers specific to each TRBV and TRBJ gene were used. TCRdb independently ran MiXCR on the multiplex PCR reads; one entry per CDR3 protein. The sample yields tens of thousands of distinct CDR3 sequences, around 45% seen once. This specimen consisted of PBMCs, obtained before or after stereotactic body radiation therapy (not recorded which). The receptor set was obtained from a donor at least 50 years old with non-small cell lung cancer.

This clonotype was detected only a few times. This likely came from a read error, as a far larger clone is one base away. The CDR3 DNA is TGTGCCAGCAAAAGGGAACCGGATCAAGCTTTCTTT. Translation: CASKREPDQAFF. The chain combines TRBV6-2 or TRBV6-3 with TRBJ1-1; D uncertain. Germline V gene sequence: CDR1 MNHEY, CDR2 SVGEGT. V dropped 7 bases and J dropped 9 bases, with 15 bases sitting between them. The CDR3 is 12 residues long.

This clonotype was found many times. One end of the junction varies from germline; a read error may be responsible. This chain joins TRBV28 and TRBJ2-1; 7 nucleotides align to TRBD2. The CDR3 has 13 amino acids. Germline V lookup: CDR1 MDHEN, CDR2 SYDVKM. The CDR3 loop reads CAIGRASDNEQFF. The CDR3 DNA sequence: TGTGCCATAGGGAGGGCCTCCGACAATGAGCAGTTCTTC.

At least ten counts were recorded for this clonotype. V usage is TRBV20-1 and J usage is TRBJ1-1; D is unclear. Trimming took off 3 bases at V and 0 bases at J, with 11 bases between the two ends. This CDR3 is 14 amino acids long. Germline assignment: CDR1 DFQATT and CDR2 SNEGSKA (reference sequence). The CDR3 protein is CSASPSAVNTEAFF. The CDR3 region has the DNA TGCAGTGCTAGTCCTTCGGCGGTGAACACTGAAGCTTTCTTT.

By sample fraction, this clonotype is medium-sized. V and J are TRBV6-5 and TRBJ2-2; TRBD2 is a possible D gene (5 bases). The CDR3 runs 14 residues. Trimming shortened V by 0 bases and J by 7 bases, and 9 bases separated the two germline ends. Germline lookup yields CDR1 MNHEY and CDR2 SVGAGI. CDR3 protein: CASSYSSSIGELFF. The CDR3, as DNA: TGTGCCAGCAGTTACTCGTCTAGCATCGGGGAGCTGTTTTTT.

This clonotype has a single count. This sequence joins TRBV5-6 and TRBJ2-3, with a weak D call TRBD1 (5 bases). Germline CDR1 SGHDT, CDR2 YYEEEE. Trimming left V 10 bases short and J 5 bases short, with 20 bases between. The CDR3 has 14 amino acids. The CDR3 loop reads CALSLADSLDTQYF. The CDR3 nucleotides are TGTGCCCTCAGCTTGGCCGACAGCCTAGATACGCAGTATTTT.

As for this clonotype: The likely explanation is a read error, given a far larger clone one base away. The chain carries TRBV7-9 and TRBJ2-7, with D perhaps TRBD2 (5 bases). V was trimmed by 1 base and J by 2 bases, leaving 9 bases between them. Germline V gene lookup returns CDR1 SEHNR and CDR2 FQNEAQ (reference sequence). The CDR3 contains 14 residues. The CDR3 sequence: CASSLGGVAYEQYF. Here the CDR3 DNA reads TGTGCCAGCAGCTTAGGGGGAGTGGCCTACGAGCAGTACTTC.

Turning to this clonotype: This likely came from a read error, as a far larger clone is one base away. No conserved phenylalanine or tryptophan ends this CDR3, so it is likely a read error. The rearrangement links TRBV6-4 to TRBJ2-7; D gene uncertain. Germline V gene data show CDR1 as MRHNA and CDR2 as SNTAGT. The CDR3 contains 14 residues. The CDR3 loop reads CASSYSRSTYEQYL. DNA for the CDR3: TGTGCCAGCAGTTACTCGCGGTCGACCTACGAGCAGTACTTA.

This clonotype was seen once. The V call is TRBV5-5, the J call TRBJ1-5; unclear D gene. V lost 2 bases and J lost 0, with 6 bases in between. Per germline, CDR1 SGHKS and CDR2 YYEKEE (reference sequence). There are 14 residues in the CDR3. The CDR3 reads CASSFLDSNQPQHF. The CDR3 DNA reads TGTGCCAGCAGCTTTCTGGATAGCAATCAGCCCCAGCATTTT.

The chain has TRBV18 and TRBJ1-2; a weak D match, TRBD1 (6 bases). The V end was cut by 3 bases, the J end by 8 bases, with 22 bases between. This CDR3 spans 16 amino acids. CDR1 and CDR2 (germline): KGHSH, LQKENI. The CDR3 loop is CASSPTGTLGRSGYTF. The CDR3 nucleotides are TGTGCCAGCTCACCGACAGGCACGCTGGGCCGGAGCGGCTACACCTTC.

The rearrangement joins TRBV7-3 to TRBJ1-2; 8 bases are shared with TRBD1. The trim removed 3 bases at V and 3 bases at J, leaving 0 bases unmatched. The CDR3 has 13 amino acids. CDR1 and CDR2 (germline): SGHTA, FQGTGA. CDR3 sequence reads: CASSLGQDYGYTF. CDR3 in DNA: TGTGCCAGCAGCTTGGGACAGGACTATGGCTACACCTTC. Full variable domain (outside the CDR3, taken from reference TRBV7-3 and TRBJ1-2): GAGVSQTPSNKVTEKGKYVELRCDPISGHTALYWYRQSLGQGPEFLIYFQGTGAADDSGLPNDRFFAVRPEGSVSTLKIQRTERGDSAVYLCASSLGQDYGYTFGSGTRLTVV.

This clonotype was detected a few times. This may come from a read error, since a much larger clone is one base off. This sequence joins TRBV19 and TRBJ1-5; possibly TRBD1 for D (6 bases). Germline V gives CDR1 LNHDA, CDR2 SQIVND (reference sequence). CDR3 length: 14 residues. V lost 4 bases and J lost 9, with 16 bases in between. The CDR3 spells CASSTDGGPRPQHF. The CDR3 DNA is TGTGCCAGTAGTACCGACGGGGGCCCTCGGCCCCAGCATTTT.

This clonotype came up many times. J is TRBJ1-5 and V is TRBV10-3, with D uncertain. The germline V gene encodes CDR1 ENHRY and CDR2 SYGVKD. This CDR3 has 14 amino acids. Trimming took 7 bases from V and 0 from J, leaving 10 bases between them. The CDR3 DNA follows: TGTGCCATCACCAGACAAGTTAGCAATCAGCCCCAGCATTTT. Amino acid sequence: CAITRQVSNQPQHF.